This T cell receptor beta chain was identified during a study of cytomegalovirus exposure and HLA in healthy donors. PCR primers comprised 60 Vbeta and 13 Jbeta primers. Libraries were prepared by immunoSEQ multiplex PCR; TCRdb keeps only in-frame clonotypes and omits some of them. The sample consists of 150,000 or so clones, roughly three quarters of them appearing once. Healthy bone marrow donors formed the donor group. Study results and caveats: Later on, a genetic analysis was performed. It linked a missense variant in DCLRE1C with V- and J-gene trimming of TCR beta. Three chains tied to CMV proved CMV antigen-specific in vitro. Researchers catalogued roughly 150 TCR beta chains as cytomegalovirus-associated.

CDR1 SGHVS and CDR2 FNYEAQ come from the germline V gene. V was pared by 2 bases and J by 0 bases, with 11 bases between. The CDR3 sequence is 16 residues long. Remarks on this clone: Its antigen remains unidentified.

The sample was PBMCs. The chain links TRBV7-6 to TRBJ1-3, with a weak D call TRBD1 (6 bases). This sequence was found in a man aged 40-55 years in good health and CMV-seropositive. CDR3 protein: CASSLQGSNSGNTIYF. The CDR3 DNA sequence: TGTGCCAGCAGCTTACAGGGGTCCAACTCTGGAAACACCATATATTTT.